This TCR beta chain was observed in a study of Ad26.COV2.S vaccination and SARS-CoV-2 variants. The overall study: Of the COV1001 trial arms, the Ad26.COV2.S arm included the donor. Recipients of Ad26.COV2.S got it intramuscularly, once or twice 56 days apart.

Comment on this clone: The antigen is unknown.

Overall study results and limits: Recipients given vaccine exceeded placebo recipients in spike-specific TCR breadth.

As for treatment: 15 to 20 received Ad26.COV2.S at low or high dose, single or two shots; roughly five received placebo; per-sample allocation not given. Material that was analyzed had been drawn on day 63 after the first vaccine or placebo injection. The sample came from a Boston adult aged 18-55 years. V dropped 0 bases and J dropped 0 bases, with 9 bases sitting between them. CDR3 length equals 15 residues. Germline V gene data show CDR1 as SGHRS and CDR2 as YFSETQ. The method was immunoSEQ multiplex PCR; TCRdb's version includes in-frame clones alone and lacks a portion of them. The table has 510,000 or so clones, around 90% seen once.

The chain employs TRBV5-1 and TRBJ1-1; D call uncertain. The starting material was peripheral blood, obtained in a trial of Ad26.COV2.S vaccine versus placebo. This receptor was identified in a person between 18 and 65 years old who received the Ad26.COV2.S COVID-19 vaccine or a placebo. The CDR3 DNA reads TGCGCCAGCAGCTTGGCGGGAAATTTGAACACTGAAGCTTTCTTT. This translates into CASSLAGNLNTEAFF.